The 29 T cell receptor beta chains below come from one sample, sequenced in a study of T-cell reconstitution after alpha-beta-depleted transplantation in children. The TCRbeta library was prepared with unique molecular identifiers. TCRdb reprocessed the PCR reads via MiXCR and lists one record per CDR3 protein. There are almost 400,000 distinct CDR3 sequences in the sample; about a fifth occur only once, and 3% to 4% lies in the top ten. This sample comprised PBMCs from the stem cell graft donor, obtained from the stem cell graft. The receptors were sampled from a human donor who donated a stem cell graft to a child with acute myeloid leukemia.

The V call is TRBV27, the J call TRBJ2-2, with no clear D. Per the germline V gene, CDR1 is MNHEY and CDR2 is SMNVEV (reference sequence). Trimming took 2 bases from V and 4 from J, leaving 14 bases between them. The CDR3 runs to 16 residues. CDR3: CASSLGSLGPTGELFF. The DNA for the CDR3 is TGTGCCAGCAGTTTAGGGTCTTTAGGACCCACCGGGGAGCTGTTTTTT.

This clonotype was recorded a few times. The chain couples TRBV20-1 to TRBJ2-1; 10 bases line up with TRBD1. The CDR3 is made up of 13 amino acids. With 4 bases clipped from V and 6 bases from J, the junction kept 3 bases outside the gene matches. Germline-derived CDR1 and CDR2 are DFQATT and SNEGSKA (reference sequence). CDR3 DNA: TGCAGTGCTACAGGACAGGGGGGCAATGAGCAGTTCTTC. Encoded protein: CSATGQGGNEQFF.

This clonotype was seen ten or more times. The rearrangement links TRBV20-1 to TRBJ2-7; the match to TRBD1 covers 7 bases. V lost 1 base to trimming and J lost 4 bases; unmatched junction nucleotides: 10. Germline V CDR1 and CDR2: DFQATT, SNEGSKA (reference sequence). The CDR3 sequence is 15 residues long. The CDR3 is CSARGPAGGSYEQYF. The CDR3 nucleotides are TGCAGTGCTAGAGGTCCGGCAGGGGGTTCTTACGAGCAGTACTTC.

In this sample, this clonotype turned up many times. The chain combines TRBV5-6 with TRBJ2-3, with a possible D match to TRBD2 (5 bases). The CDR3 consists of 14 residues. Looked up from germline, CDR1 is SGHDT and CDR2 is YYEEEE. Trimming shortened V by 2 bases and J by 3 bases, and 10 bases separated the two germline ends. CDR3 residues: CASSFGGYTDTQYF. CDR3 nucleotides: TGTGCCAGCAGCTTCGGCGGGTATACAGATACGCAGTATTTT. The full variable domain, completed using reference TRBV5-6 and TRBJ2-3, is DAGVTQSPTHLIKTRGQQVTLRCSPKSGHDTVSWYQQALGQGPQFIFQYYEEEERQRGNFPDRFSGHQFPNYSSELNVNALLLGDSALYLCASSFGGYTDTQYFGPGTRLTVL.

This rearrangement joins TRBV15 to TRBJ2-1, with D perhaps being TRBD1 or TRBD2 (5 bases each). The germline V gene encodes CDR1 LNHNV and CDR2 YYDKDF (reference sequence). V was clipped by 5 bases and J by 7 bases, with 21 bases between them. The CDR3 has 16 amino acids. CDR3 residues: CATSGGPGQGGNEQFF. CDR3 in DNA: TGTGCCACCAGCGGGGGTCCAGGGCAGGGTGGGAATGAGCAGTTCTTC.

In this sample, this clonotype turned up a few times. This chain joins TRBV7-2 and TRBJ2-7, with D tentatively TRBD1 or TRBD2 (5 bases each). The germline V and J ends were trimmed by 6 bases and 4 bases, with 16 bases remaining between them. This CDR3 spans 14 amino acids. Germline values: CDR1 SGHTA, CDR2 FQGNSA. The CDR3 here is CASRAGTRGYEQYF. For the CDR3, the DNA is TGTGCCAGCAGAGCCGGGACCCGGGGTTACGAGCAGTACTTC.

The sample holds a few counts of this clonotype. The V and J genes are TRBV7-2 and TRBJ2-4, with 9 nucleotides matching TRBD2. The V and J ends lost 5 bases and 2 bases, in that order; junction bases with no gene match: 7. The CDR3 totals 16 residues. Germline-derived CDR1 and CDR2 are SGHTA and FQGNSA. The CDR3 loop reads CASSQEREAPKNIQYF. CDR3 bases: TGTGCCAGCAGCCAGGAGCGGGAGGCACCCAAAAACATTCAGTACTTC.

V usage is TRBV20-1 and J usage is TRBJ2-7, with 13 bases aligning to TRBD2. V trimming: 6 bases; J trimming: 6 bases; junction bases outside the gene matches: 5. The CDR3 length is 13 residues. CDR1 and CDR2 from the germline V gene are DFQATT and SNEGSKA (reference sequence). CDR3 amino acids: CSALGLAGFEQYF. In nucleotides, the CDR3 is TGCAGTGCCCTGGGACTAGCGGGATTCGAGCAGTACTTC.

This clonotype appeared many times. The rearrangement uses TRBV9 and TRBJ2-1, with D tentatively TRBD2 (6 bases). The CDR3 contains 15 residues. Trimming shortened V by 3 bases and J by 7 bases, and 17 bases separated the two germline ends. Germline V gives CDR1 SGDLS, CDR2 YYNGEE. As DNA, the CDR3 is TGTGCCAGCAGCGGGAGGGGCAGGGTTGAGAATGAGCAGTTCTTC. It yields the protein CASSGRGRVENEQFF.

This clonotype was found a few times. The chain recombines TRBV10-3 with TRBJ1-4; TRBD1 is a possible D gene (5 bases). The CDR3 is 14 residues long. The V and J ends lost 2 bases and 7 bases respectively, with 11 bases between them. CDR1 ENHRY and CDR2 SYGVKD come from the germline V gene. The CDR3 DNA reads as TGTGCCATCAGTGAGAAGGCCGGGGCTGAAAAACTGTTTTTT. Amino acid sequence: CAISEKAGAEKLFF.

The chain has TRBV7-9 and TRBJ2-7, with a possible D match to TRBD2 (6 bases). This CDR3 is 17 amino acids long. The germline V gene has CDR1 SEHNR and CDR2 FQNEAQ (reference sequence). Deletions cut 2 bases from V and 1 base from J, with 18 bases between. CDR3 in amino acids: CASSLLGRAGRSYEQYF. The DNA of the CDR3 is TGTGCCAGCAGCTTATTGGGTAGGGCGGGACGATCCTACGAGCAGTACTTC.

The chain couples TRBV20-1 to TRBJ2-3; 7 bases are shared with TRBD2. CDR1 DFQATT and CDR2 SNEGSKA come from the germline V gene (reference sequence). The CDR3 is 14 amino acids. In nucleotides, the CDR3 is TGCTTCCTCACACCGGGGGGATTCACAGATACGCAGTATTTT. Translation gives CFLTPGGFTDTQYF.

In its sample, this clonotype was seen many times. The chain recombines TRBV7-6 with TRBJ1-1, with TRBD1 matching over 7 bases. The CDR3 runs 15 residues. Germline V CDR1 and CDR2: SGHVS, FNYEAQ. The J segment lost 3 bases and the V segment lost 5 bases, leaving 9 bases of the junction unmatched. CDR3 region: CASSRTTGADTEAFF. CDR3 nucleotides: TGTGCCAGCAGCCGTACCACAGGGGCGGACACTGAAGCTTTCTTT.

This clonotype was seen more than once but under ten times. CDR3 amino acids: CASSLSRDYGYTF. CDR3 sequence (DNA): TGTGCCAGCAGCTTATCCCGGGACTATGGCTACACCTTC. The chain is built from TRBV7-2 and TRBJ1-2; no clear D gene. The V and J ends lost 2 bases and 3 bases respectively, with 7 bases between them. The germline V gene has CDR1 SGHTA and CDR2 FQGNSA. CDR3 length: 13 residues.

J is TRBJ2-1 and V is TRBV20-1; 7 bases map to TRBD2. CDR1 is DFQATT and CDR2 is SNEGSKA in the germline V gene (reference sequence). After removal of 3 bases from V and 2 bases from J, the junction contained 4 bases not matched to a gene. The CDR3 has 14 residues. The chain's CDR3 is CSARDSGPYNEQFF. CDR3 bases: TGCAGTGCTAGGGATAGCGGGCCCTACAATGAGCAGTTCTTC.

This clonotype was detected a few times. The chain uses TRBV20-1 and TRBJ2-7; 15 bases line up with TRBD2. This CDR3 contains 16 residues. V lost 0 bases to trimming and J lost 4 bases; unmatched junction nucleotides: 4. From germline, CDR1 is DFQATT and CDR2 SNEGSKA (reference sequence). The CDR3 loop is CSARDPGLAGGYEQYF. Here the CDR3 DNA reads TGCAGTGCTAGAGACCCCGGACTAGCGGGAGGGTACGAGCAGTACTTC.

This clonotype was detected ten times or more. V gene TRBV29-1 combines with J gene TRBJ2-3; D ambiguous. V was shortened by 3 bases and J by 3 bases, with 16 bases between the two germline ends. CDR1 SQVTM and CDR2 ANQGSEA come from the germline V gene. The CDR3 spans 15 residues. CDR3 loop: CSVDSRAIWTDTQYF. DNA for the CDR3: TGCAGCGTTGATTCGAGAGCAATTTGGACAGATACGCAGTATTTT.

This chain uses TRBV5-5 with TRBJ2-5, with D hard to call. V was clipped by 2 bases and J by 5 bases, with 7 bases between them. CDR3 size: 12 residues. CDR1 and CDR2 (germline): SGHKS, YYEKEE (reference sequence). DNA for the CDR3: TGTGCCAGCAGCTTTATGGGGGAGACCCAGTACTTC. Translation gives CASSFMGETQYF.

This clonotype came up many times. CDR3 amino acids: CSVLKTGSYEQYF. The CDR3 nucleotides read TGCAGCGTTTTGAAGACAGGGTCCTACGAGCAGTACTTC. The rearrangement links TRBV29-1 to TRBJ2-7, with 7 bases matching TRBD1. CDR1 and CDR2 from the germline V gene are SQVTM and ANQGSEA. The CDR3 has 13 amino acids. V was pared by 5 bases and J by 1 base, with 5 bases of the junction left unmatched.

This clonotype was picked up many times. V is TRBV12-3 or TRBV12-4 and J is TRBJ2-6, with D unclear. This CDR3 has 13 residues. Trimming removed 6 bases at V and 1 base at J, with 4 bases between. CDR3 nucleotides: TGTGCCAGCAGCTCTTCTGGGGCCAACGTCCTGACTTTC. It translates to CASSSSGANVLTF.

This clonotype was seen only once. The chain joins TRBV4-1 to TRBJ2-6; D unclear. V lost 2 bases and J 1 base, leaving 3 bases between the germline ends. CDR1 MGHRA and CDR2 YSYEKL come from the germline V gene. The CDR3 loop spans 14 amino acids. The CDR3 DNA reads TGCGCCAGCAGCCAACAGTCTGGGGCCAACGTCCTGACTTTC. Its translation is CASSQQSGANVLTF.

This chain uses TRBV27 with TRBJ2-3; possibly TRBD1 or TRBD2 for D (5 bases each). The CDR3 runs 17 residues. Germline CDR1 is MNHEY and CDR2 is SMNVEV (reference sequence). Trimming pared 0 bases from V and 0 bases from J, leaving 13 bases between. The CDR3 loop reads CASSLSRGQGSTDTQYF. The CDR3 bases are TGTGCCAGCAGTTTATCGAGGGGCCAGGGAAGCACAGATACGCAGTATTTT.

This rearrangement joins TRBV16 to TRBJ2-7; D is tentatively TRBD1 or TRBD2 (5 bases each). Trimming stripped 5 bases from V and 1 base from J, with 15 bases between. The CDR3 runs 15 residues. Germline values: CDR1 KGHSY, CDR2 FQNENV. The CDR3 DNA follows: TGTGCCAGCAGCATTGGTGGGGACGGGTCCTACGAGCAGTACTTC. Translating gives CASSIGGDGSYEQYF.

This rearrangement joins TRBV5-1 to TRBJ2-7; D possibly corresponds to TRBD2 (6 bases). Germline values: CDR1 SGHRS, CDR2 YFSETQ. V was trimmed by 5 bases and J by 1 base, leaving 16 bases between them. This CDR3 has 15 residues. The CDR3 region has the DNA TGCGCCAGCAGAGAATCCGGGACTTCATCCTACGAGCAGTACTTC. This sequence encodes CASRESGTSSYEQYF.

The V and J genes are TRBV4-3 and TRBJ2-7; tentative D call: TRBD1 (6 bases). Germline values: CDR1 LGHNA, CDR2 YSLEER. The length of the CDR3 is 16 residues. Trimming took 0 bases from V and 3 from J, leaving 15 bases between them. Here the CDR3 reads CASSQDRAGVIYEQYF. As DNA, the CDR3 is TGCGCCAGCAGCCAAGATAGAGCAGGGGTAATCTACGAGCAGTACTTC.

The gene calls are TRBV10-3 and TRBJ1-6; the D gene is possibly TRBD1 (5 bases). Trimming cost V 2 bases and J 11 bases, with 7 bases left between them. The CDR3 length is 12 residues. Per the germline V gene, CDR1 is ENHRY and CDR2 is SYGVKD. DNA of the CDR3: TGTGCCATCAGTGAGGGGGGTCCACCCCTCCACTTT. It specifies CAISEGGPPLHF.

This clonotype has a handful of counts. J is TRBJ2-3 and V is TRBV7-2; TRBD2 matches at 7 bases. Losses at the gene ends were 1 base for V and 5 bases for J; bases not matched to a gene: 6. From germline, CDR1 is SGHTA and CDR2 FQGNSA. The CDR3 length is 15 residues. CDR3 sequence: CASSLVAGVQDTQYF. The CDR3 DNA follows: TGTGCCAGCAGCTTAGTGGCGGGAGTTCAAGATACGCAGTATTTT.

This clonotype was observed a few times. V usage is TRBV5-5 and J usage is TRBJ2-7; 11 positions agree with TRBD1. CDR3 size: 17 residues. Unmatched junction bases numbered 14, after V lost 7 bases and J lost 2 bases. Per germline, CDR1 SGHKS and CDR2 YYEKEE (reference sequence). CDR3 nucleotide sequence: TGTGCCAGCGACGGACAGGGGGCAAAGGGGTCGGCCTACGAGCAGTACTTC. Protein product: CASDGQGAKGSAYEQYF.

This clonotype has only a few counts. The CDR3: CASTPGEGITEAFF. DNA of the CDR3: TGCGCCAGCACCCCCGGTGAGGGAATCACTGAAGCTTTCTTT. The gene calls are TRBV5-1 and TRBJ1-1; D is undetermined. The length of the CDR3 is 14 residues. Germline V gene data show CDR1 as SGHRS and CDR2 as YFSETQ. V was clipped by 6 bases and J by 4 bases, with 16 bases between them. Looking up the rest from reference TRBV5-1 and TRBJ1-1 gives the full variable domain: KAGVTQTPRYLIKTRGQQVTLSCSPISGHRSVSWYQQTPGQGLQFLFEYFSETQRNKGNFPGRFSGRQFSNSRSEMNVSTLELGDSALYLCASTPGEGITEAFFGQGTRLTVV.